The rows below give T cell receptor beta chains drawn from one sample of a study of cytomegalovirus exposure and HLA in healthy donors. Sequencing used immunoSEQ multiplex PCR; TCRdb keeps in-frame clones, though not all of them. The sample has about 150,000 clones, over 70% seen once; the top ten hold about 3.4%. The material sequenced was PBMCs. The receptors come from a woman aged 45-65 years in good health and CMV-seropositive. CDR3s include the opening cysteine and the closing phenylalanine or tryptophan. Each record gives: J gene, V gene, clone size, CDR3 protein. Expanded clones are given a class, and other clones once, few, many or no size at all.

TRBJ2-7	TRBV7-9	once	CASRAGTGVSRYEQYF
TRBJ1-3	TRBV5-1	.	CASSYGMQGENTIYF
TRBJ2-7	TRBV7-2	once	CASSFRTSGGEAYEQYF
TRBJ1-1	TRBV7-9	.	CASSIPQGWTEAFF
TRBJ2-3	TRBV7-2	.	CASSSPLGVGTDTQYF
TRBJ2-3	TRBV7-9	.	CASRLGGGGLTDTQYF
TRBJ2-7	TRBV7-2	.	CASSLGGHQLHSYEQYF
TRBJ1-2	TRBV7-2	.	CASSLDRLRPRYGYTF
TRBJ2-2	TRBV5-1	.	CASSLGGQGLGGELFF
TRBJ2-2	TRBV5-4	.	CASSKTGTGELFF
TRBJ2-6	TRBV5-4	once	CASSLGGLAGGGGANVLTF
TRBJ2-1	TRBV5-4	.	CASSQGLGTYRQFF
TRBJ2-2	TRBV18	.	CASSLGQGVIAGELFF
TRBJ1-1	TRBV7-9	.	CASSLTGQGAEAFF
TRBJ2-6	TRBV5-8	.	CASTLLRGANVLTF
TRBJ1-1	TRBV13	.	CASSPRQGEAFF
TRBJ1-6	TRBV7-8	.	CASSLASFSNSPLHF
TRBJ2-2	TRBV7-8	.	CASSLQGMKTGELFF
TRBJ2-7	TRBV18	.	CASSDRDEQYF
TRBJ1-4	TRBV5-1	few	CASSHSLGASTNEKLFF
TRBJ2-2	TRBV18	.	CASSLMTGSTGELFF
TRBJ2-5	TRBV6-5	.	CASSYSKTTSQETQYF
TRBJ1-1	TRBV7-9	.	CASSSQQGVEAFF
TRBJ1-1	TRBV28	few	CASSFGGENTEAFF
TRBJ2-5	TRBV30	.	CAWSSLGREQYF
TRBJ1-5	TRBV15	.	CATSGPPSRQHSNQPQHF
TRBJ2-5	TRBV30	.	CASSNLAGGQETQYF
TRBJ1-1	TRBV5-1	.	CASSLVLEGTEAFF
TRBJ2-1	TRBV7-3	.	CASSKPQGAGSQFF
TRBJ2-5	TRBV14	.	CASSQDLGSLETQYF
TRBJ2-7	TRBV6-5	.	CASSLGPGAYEQYF
TRBJ1-2	TRBV6-5	.	CASRGLYGYTF
TRBJ2-1	TRBV6-5	.	CASSYSRLPYNEQFF
TRBJ1-5	TRBV19	.	CASSIPDRGHQPQHF
TRBJ1-1	TRBV5-1	.	CASSLDPTGMNTEAFF
TRBJ2-1	TRBV11-2	.	CASSPTSRSSYNEQFF
TRBJ1-2	TRBV28	.	CASSSTGGDFYGYTF
TRBJ2-1	TRBV4-3	.	CASRGGGYNEQFF
TRBJ2-1	TRBV5-4	.	CASSPVEAGAVEQFF
TRBJ1-2	TRBV6-1	.	CASSEALTGYNYGYTF
TRBJ1-3	TRBV11-3	.	CASSSTSSGNTIYF
TRBJ1-1	TRBV11-3	.	CASRLGEVMNTEAFF
TRBJ2-5	TRBV11-3	.	CASSLDAGGGIETQYF
TRBJ1-2	TRBV5-4	.	CASSLPQGGYGYTF
TRBJ2-7	TRBV6-5	few	CASSYQGQGIYEQYF
TRBJ2-2	TRBV7-2	.	CASSSNANTGELFF
TRBJ2-1	TRBV9	few	CASSGSGRNEQFF
TRBJ2-1	TRBV7-7	.	CASSLLPGSDNEQFF
TRBJ2-1	TRBV7-9	.	CASSLVSSGGFYNEQFF
TRBJ1-1	TRBV5-1	.	CASSLTGLTEAFF
TRBJ2-2	TRBV29-1	.	CSGRISDRGNTGELFF
TRBJ1-5	TRBV6-4	.	CASSLTRDQPQHF
TRBJ1-1	TRBV2	few	CASRAEVGGTEAFF
TRBJ1-1	TRBV6-5	.	CASSRGTGLNTEAFF
TRBJ2-7	TRBV11-1	.	CASSLASSYEQYF
TRBJ1-5	TRBV6-6	.	CASSSPYNQPQHF
TRBJ2-3	TRBV19	few	CASRKTYEGGRDTDTQYF